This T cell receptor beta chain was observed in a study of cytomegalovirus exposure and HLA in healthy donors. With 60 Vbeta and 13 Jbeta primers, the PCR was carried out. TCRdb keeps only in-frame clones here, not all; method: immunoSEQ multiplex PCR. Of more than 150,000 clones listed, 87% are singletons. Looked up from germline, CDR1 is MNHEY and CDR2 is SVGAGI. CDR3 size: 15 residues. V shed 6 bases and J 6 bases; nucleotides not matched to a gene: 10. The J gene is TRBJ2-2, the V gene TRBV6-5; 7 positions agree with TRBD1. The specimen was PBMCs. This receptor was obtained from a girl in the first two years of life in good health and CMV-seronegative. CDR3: CASRTTGVGAGELFF. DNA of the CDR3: TGTGCCAGCAGAACAACAGGGGTGGGGGCCGGGGAGCTGTTTTTT.